These 17 T cell receptor beta chains originate from one sample sequenced in a study of T cells in Graves' hyperthyroidism and ophthalmopathy (dated by TCRdb to about 2019). The library was made by multiplex PCR. Sequencing relied on an Illumina HiSeq 2000. The TCR beta CDR3 regions were amplified from RNA transcripts. For the first round of RT-PCR on the TCR CDR3, the HTBI primer set was used together with the Qiagen OneStep RT-PCR kit. The public reads were reprocessed in TCRdb via fastp at Q25 and MiXCR, keeping in-frame beta chains. One record per CDR3 amino acid sequence lists the most common genes and DNA. This sample is represented by hundreds of thousands of distinct CDR3 sequences; about a sixth of them were singletons. The ten largest account for roughly 3% of the sample. The specimen sequenced was blood. Source of these receptors: a woman in her thirties or forties with Graves' ophthalmopathy.

The V and J genes are TRBV30 and TRBJ1-2; D is unresolved. CDR3 length: 11 residues. Germline V CDR1 and CDR2: GTSNPN, SVGIG (reference sequence). V was shortened by 8 bases and J by 4 bases, with 11 bases between the two germline ends. DNA for the CDR3: TGTGCCCGTCACGGGCTCTATGGCTACACCTTC. Encoded protein: CARHGLYGYTF.

This clonotype was counted at least ten times. In DNA form, the CDR3 reads TGTGCCAGCACCACGACTGAGGCAGGGCGCTATTATGGCTACACCTTC. It specifies CASTTTEAGRYYGYTF. The rearrangement uses TRBV28 and TRBJ1-2, with a possible D match to TRBD1 (5 bases). Germline values: CDR1 MDHEN, CDR2 SYDVKM. Trimming shortened V by 7 bases and J by 5 bases, and 23 bases separated the two germline ends. This CDR3 comprises 16 residues.

This clonotype appeared many times. The chain employs TRBV11-2 and TRBJ2-7; the D is unclear. CDR1 and CDR2 from the germline V gene are SGHAT and FQNNGV. This CDR3 is built from 12 residues. V lost 1 base to trimming and J lost 7 bases, with 8 bases between them. The chain's CDR3 is CASSLVESEQYF. Here the CDR3 DNA reads TGTGCCAGCAGCTTAGTTGAGAGTGAGCAGTACTTC.

This chain joins TRBV30 and TRBJ2-7; TRBD1 matches at 8 bases. This CDR3 has 13 amino acids. Germline V gives CDR1 GTSNPN, CDR2 SVGIG (reference sequence). With V trimmed by 2 bases and J by 6 bases, 6 bases remained unmatched. The CDR3: CAWSLTGGTEQYF. The CDR3 DNA follows: TGTGCCTGGAGTCTTACAGGGGGAACCGAGCAGTACTTC.

The chain carries TRBV14 and TRBJ2-5; unclear D gene. The CDR3 totals 14 residues. CDR1 and CDR2 (germline): SGHDN, FVKESK. V was trimmed by 2 bases and J by 5 bases, leaving 12 bases between them. The CDR3 DNA reads TGTGCCAGCAGCCAAAGTATCGTCGGGGAGACCCAGTACTTC. Translated, it gives CASSQSIVGETQYF.

In its sample, this clonotype was seen a few times. The chain combines TRBV5-1 with TRBJ1-1, with D perhaps matching TRBD1 (5 bases). Germline lookup yields CDR1 SGHRS and CDR2 YFSETQ. The CDR3 spans 17 residues. The ends were cut back, 1 base at V and 4 bases at J, with 20 bases in the middle. CDR3 region: CASSLRDRSDWATEAFF. The CDR3 DNA reads TGCGCCAGCAGCTTGCGCGACAGATCGGACTGGGCCACTGAAGCTTTCTTT.

The chain couples TRBV29-1 to TRBJ2-3, with 7 positions matching TRBD2. Germline CDR1 SQVTM, CDR2 ANQGSEA. CDR3 length: 13 residues. V dropped 7 bases and J dropped 2; count of bases not matched to a gene: 6. The CDR3 is CSAKTSLTDTQYF. The CDR3, as DNA: TGCAGCGCCAAGACTAGCCTCACAGATACGCAGTATTTT.

The table lists this clonotype with many counts. CDR3 sequence reads: CASSQGRGRKPQHF. CDR3 in DNA: TGTGCCAGCAGCCAAGGAAGGGGGCGAAAGCCCCAGCATTTT. The J gene is TRBJ1-5, the V gene TRBV3-1, with 7 nucleotides matching TRBD1. The V gene end was trimmed by 1 base and the J gene end by 8 bases; junction bases not matched to a gene: 5. Germline lookup yields CDR1 LGHDT and CDR2 YNNKEL (reference sequence). CDR3 size: 14 residues.

V usage is TRBV11-2 and J usage is TRBJ2-7; TRBD1 might be the D (6 bases). CDR3 length equals 14 residues. Germline values: CDR1 SGHAT, CDR2 FQNNGV. V lost 1 base, J lost 6 bases, and 13 bases lay in between. The CDR3 sequence is CASSLGYRAAEQYF. CDR3 sequence (DNA): TGTGCCAGCAGCTTAGGCTACAGGGCGGCCGAGCAGTACTTC. The full variable domain, its missing parts supplied by reference TRBV11-2 and TRBJ2-7, is EAGVAQSPRYKIIEKRQSVAFWCNPISGHATLYWYQQILGQGPKLLIQFQNNGVVDDSQLPKDRFSAERLKGVDSTLKIQPAKLEDSAVYLCASSLGYRAAEQYFGPGTRLTVT.

V gene TRBV6-1 combines with J gene TRBJ1-2; 7 bases are a match to TRBD1. Losses at the gene ends were 5 bases for V and 8 bases for J; bases not matched to a gene: 8. Germline CDR1 and CDR2: MNHNS and SASEGT. The CDR3 consists of 13 residues. The CDR3, as DNA: TGTGCCAGCAGTTCGACAGGGATTAGGGGCTACACCTTC. It codes for CASSSTGIRGYTF.

This clonotype appeared a few times. The chain uses TRBV7-9 and TRBJ2-1, with D perhaps assigned TRBD1 or TRBD2 (5 bases each). Trimming cost V 5 bases and J 8 bases, with 16 bases left between them. The V gene's germline CDR1 is SEHNR and CDR2 FQNEAQ (reference sequence). The CDR3 length is 14 residues. CDR3 sequence (DNA): TGTGCCAGCAGCCCAGGGACGTTCCTGGATGAGCAGTTCTTC. It yields the protein CASSPGTFLDEQFF.

This clonotype was counted a few times. The J gene is TRBJ1-5, the V gene TRBV27; tentatively, D is TRBD1 (6 bases). The CDR3 spans 15 residues. V was shortened by 5 bases and J by 3 bases, with 14 bases between the two germline ends. The V gene's germline CDR1 is MNHEY and CDR2 SMNVEV (reference sequence). CDR3 sequence (DNA): TGTGCCAGCAGTATCAGACGGGGGCACAATCAGCCCCAGCATTTT. This gives the protein CASSIRRGHNQPQHF.

The chain employs TRBV4-1 and TRBJ1-6, with 8 bases that match TRBD1. The germline V gene encodes CDR1 MGHRA and CDR2 YSYEKL. V trimming: 5 bases; J trimming: 7 bases; junction bases outside the gene matches: 10. This CDR3 region has 16 residues. CDR3 DNA sequence: TGCGCCAGCAGCTTAGGACAGGGCGGTCAGAATTCACCCCTCCACTTT. It codes for CASSLGQGGQNSPLHF.

In its sample, this clonotype was seen many times. The rearrangement joins TRBV12-3 or TRBV12-4 to TRBJ1-5; 7 positions agree with TRBD1. J lost 0 bases, V lost 0 bases, and 2 bases had no gene match. The CDR3 covers 16 residues. Here the CDR3 DNA reads TGTGCCAGCAGTTTAGCAGGGGGCGATAGCAATCAGCCCCAGCATTTT. It codes for CASSLAGGDSNQPQHF.

Only a few counts were recorded for this clonotype. The chain links TRBV15 to TRBJ2-3; D possibly corresponds to TRBD2 (5 bases). The V gene's germline CDR1 is LNHNV and CDR2 YYDKDF (reference sequence). V was shortened by 1 base and J by 3 bases, with 5 bases between the two germline ends. This CDR3 is built from 13 residues. The CDR3 region is CATSRGGTDTQYF. The CDR3, as DNA: TGTGCCACCAGCAGAGGAGGGACAGATACGCAGTATTTT.

This clonotype was counted many times. This sequence joins TRBV11-2 and TRBJ2-3; D uncertain. Per the germline V gene, CDR1 is SGHAT and CDR2 is FQNNGV. The V and J ends lost 3 bases and 2 bases respectively, with 6 bases between them. This CDR3 region has 13 residues. In DNA form, the CDR3 reads TGTGCCAGCAGCTTCCGAGACACAGATACGCAGTATTTT. Translated, it gives CASSFRDTDTQYF.

The chain employs TRBV29-1 and TRBJ1-6; no reliable D call. The CDR3 length is 14 residues. Trimming shortened V by 4 bases and J by 0 bases, and 7 bases separated the two germline ends. Germline V gene data show CDR1 as SQVTM and CDR2 as ANQGSEA. CDR3 DNA: TGCAGCGTTGCAGAGAGCTCCTATAATTCACCCCTCCACTTT. It is translated as CSVAESSYNSPLHF.